This T cell receptor (beta chain) stems from a study of blood T cell repertoires in COVID-19. Study-wide background: COVID-19 samples, acute and convalescent, were from the United States, Italy and Spain. T cells, B-cell-depleted T cells, or PBMCs supplied cDNA or gDNA.

As originally analysed: Amplification of reference gene primers provided the estimated nucleated cell counts. Method: immunoSEQ multiplex PCR; TCRdb's copy keeps in-frame clones and lacks some. The V and J calls and the clone size are those of that table, but D and trimming were determined from the DNA. The sample carries hundreds of thousands of clones, about 89% recorded once. This sequence was found in a woman in her forties who had recovered from COVID-19. The sequenced material came from peripheral blood.

The CDR3 sequence: CASARGLGADEQYF. In DNA, the CDR3 is TGTGCCAGCGCTAGGGGACTAGGGGCGGACGAGCAGTACTTC. The chain has TRBV7-9 and TRBJ2-7; TRBD2 agrees at 8 bases. This CDR3 spans 14 amino acids. Trimming at V came to 8 bases and at J to 5 bases, leaving 11 bases not matched to a gene. Germline V CDR1 and CDR2: SEHNR, FQNEAQ (reference sequence). Filled out from reference TRBV7-9 and TRBJ2-7, the complete variable domain reads DTGVSQNPRHKITKRGQNVTFRCDPISEHNRLYWYRQTLGQGPEFLTYFQNEAQLEKSRLLSDRFSAERPKGSFSTLEIQRTEQGDSAMYLCASARGLGADEQYFGPGTRLTVT.